In this sample, the clone carrying this T cell receptor beta chain is medium-sized (0.01 to 0.1%). Listed TCR primers and previously described methods were used for bulk TCR libraries. TCRdb itself ran the PCR reads through MiXCR, one entry per CDR3 protein. The sample shows 7,500 to 9,500 distinct CDR3 sequences, approximately 15% of them seen only once. This sample was included in a study of molecular identifiers for immune sequencing clone quantification. Naive CD8 library inputs spanned roughly 20,000 to 1,100,000 sorted cells and 10%, 30% or 50% RNA. Sorting captured naive CD8 T cells as CD8+CD4-CCR7+CD45RA+. Trimming took 0 bases from V and 2 from J; bases not matched to a gene: 7. The CDR3 is made up of 17 amino acids. Germline V CDR1 and CDR2: SGHTA, FQGNSA.

This chain links TRBV7-2 with TRBJ2-3, with 8 bases aligning to TRBD2. Sequencing was done on a sample of naive CD8+ T cells from blood, with Jurkat cell RNA spiked in. Indicated subset: FACS-sorted CD8+CD4-CCR7+CD45RA+ naive T cells. The sequence came from a human donor in good health. Some libraries in this study had Jurkat cell RNA spiked in. CDR3 DNA sequence: TGTGCCAGCAGCTTAGCGGGACTAGGGTCGACCACAGATACGCAGTATTTT. It yields the protein CASSLAGLGSTTDTQYF.